Below are 27 T cell receptor beta chains sequenced from a single sample in a study of somatic mutations in cytotoxic T cells in rheumatoid arthritis. Data came from immunoSEQ multiplex PCR; TCRdb stores just in-frame clones and leaves some out. The profile covers fewer than 20,000 clones, with over 70% appearing a single time and approximately 5.3% taken by the ten largest. Sequenced sample: CD8+ T cells sorted from blood. The source of these receptors is a man in his 60s in good health.

This clone was detected once. This chain uses TRBV7-8 with TRBJ2-4; perhaps TRBD1 as D (6 bases). The CDR3 totals 17 residues. Germline lookup yields CDR1 SGHVS and CDR2 FQNEAQ. Trimming shortened V by 0 bases and J by 2 bases, and 14 bases separated the two germline ends. This chain's CDR3 is CASSLAMAGASKNIQYF. CDR3 bases: TGTGCCAGCAGCTTAGCGATGGCAGGGGCGTCCAAAAACATTCAGTACTTC.

This chain connects TRBV19 to TRBJ2-1, with 8 bases lining up with TRBD2. This CDR3 comprises 17 residues. CDR1 and CDR2 (germline): LNHDA, SQIVND (reference sequence). V lost 1 base, J lost 4 bases, and 9 bases stayed unmatched. CDR3 region: CASSIVSGVGFYNEQFF. The CDR3 DNA reads TGTGCCAGTAGTATAGTTAGCGGGGTGGGCTTTTACAATGAGCAGTTCTTC.

The chain recombines TRBV9 with TRBJ2-6; TRBD1 is a possible D gene (5 bases). This CDR3 spans 15 amino acids. CDR1 is SGDLS and CDR2 is YYNGEE in the germline V gene. V dropped 5 bases and J dropped 2 bases, with 11 bases sitting between them. In DNA form, the CDR3 reads TGTGCCAGCAGGGGTACAGGTGCTGGGGCCAACGTCCTGACTTTC. Protein: CASRGTGAGANVLTF.

This chain links TRBV10-2 with TRBJ2-5; 9 nucleotides match TRBD2. The CDR3 totals 17 residues. V gave up 7 bases and J gave up 1 base; unmatched junction bases: 13. Germline V gives CDR1 WSHSY, CDR2 SAAADI. The CDR3 protein is CASNKSGRTPLQETQYF. CDR3 sequence (DNA): TGCGCCAGCAACAAGAGCGGGAGGACCCCTCTCCAAGAGACCCAGTACTTC.

Worth noting for this clone: One end of the junction does not line up with germline, which may come from a read error. The J gene is TRBJ2-1, the V gene TRBV14; no clear D. This CDR3 region has 13 residues. CDR1 and CDR2 from the germline V gene are SGHDN and FVKESK. The CDR3 DNA is TGTGCCAGCAGCCAAAGAAGTCCCGATGAGCGGTTCTTC. Protein sequence: CASSQRSPDERFF.

This sequence joins TRBV6-5 and TRBJ2-5; TRBD2 matches 11 bases. The V segment lost 0 bases and the J segment 4 bases; nucleotides outside the gene matches: 4. Per germline, CDR1 MNHEY and CDR2 SVGAGI. This CDR3 has 16 amino acids. Here the CDR3 reads CASSYSASGRIETQYF. As DNA, the CDR3 is TGTGCCAGCAGTTACTCGGCTAGCGGGAGGATAGAGACCCAGTACTTC.

The rearrangement joins TRBV4-3 to TRBJ1-3, with D unclear. V shed 1 base and J shed 4 bases, with 8 bases lying between them. The CDR3 is made up of 14 amino acids. Germline loops: CDR1 LGHNA, CDR2 YSLEER. CDR3 sequence (DNA): TGCGCCAGCAGCCAAGTCTCTGGCGGAAACACCATATATTTT. This gives the protein CASSQVSGGNTIYF.

The chain employs TRBV7-2 and TRBJ2-1; the D gene is possibly TRBD2 (6 bases). Trimming cost V 3 bases and J 5 bases, with 17 bases left between them. Looked up from germline, CDR1 is SGHTA and CDR2 is FQGNSA. CDR3 length: 16 residues. The CDR3 loop is CASSLGSLALNNEQFF. As DNA, the CDR3 is TGTGCCAGCAGCTTGGGATCCCTAGCGCTCAACAATGAGCAGTTCTTC.

CDR3 protein: CAISEQAGRTYGYTF. In DNA form, the CDR3 reads TGTGCCATCAGTGAGCAGGCAGGGCGGACCTATGGCTACACCTTC. The chain recombines TRBV10-3 with TRBJ1-2, with D perhaps matching TRBD1 (5 bases). The CDR3 spans 15 residues. V shed 2 bases and J shed 4 bases, with 14 bases lying between them. CDR1 and CDR2 (germline): ENHRY, SYGVKD.

The J gene is TRBJ2-3, the V gene TRBV4-2; 10 positions agree with TRBD2. This CDR3 region has 16 residues. Germline loops: CDR1 LGHNA, CDR2 YNFKEQ. V shed 0 bases, J shed 5 bases, and the junction held 5 bases outside the gene matches. The CDR3 region has the DNA TGTGCCAGCAGCCAAGAGAGCGGGGGGGCTGGAGATACGCAGTATTTT. Translating it yields CASSQESGGAGDTQYF.

The chain combines TRBV4-2 with TRBJ2-2; D gene uncertain. The V end lost 1 base, the J end lost 5 bases, and 14 bases lay between the germline ends. The CDR3 runs 16 residues. Germline assignment: CDR1 LGHNA and CDR2 YNFKEQ. The CDR3, as DNA: TGTGCCAGCAGCCAAGTAATGCGCATGCGAACCGGGGAGCTGTTTTTT. Its translation: CASSQVMRMRTGELFF.

The genes are TRBV5-4 and TRBJ2-1; TRBD1 is a possible D gene (6 bases). Germline V gene sequence: CDR1 SGHNT, CDR2 YYREEE (reference sequence). CDR3 length equals 15 residues. Trimming removed 4 bases from V and 0 bases from J, with 11 bases in between. The CDR3 sequence is CASSPTGPSYNEQFF. The CDR3 DNA follows: TGTGCCAGCAGCCCGACAGGACCCTCCTACAATGAGCAGTTCTTC.

The V gene is TRBV9, the J gene TRBJ2-1, with 8 bases matching TRBD2. The CDR3 runs 15 residues. V dropped 0 bases and J dropped 4; count of bases not matched to a gene: 3. Germline V gives CDR1 SGDLS, CDR2 YYNGEE. Here the CDR3 reads CASSVGSSGYNEQFF. The CDR3 nucleotides read TGTGCCAGCAGCGTAGGGTCTAGCGGGTACAATGAGCAGTTCTTC.

The chain carries TRBV27 and TRBJ2-6; TRBD1 matches 7 bases. The length of the CDR3 is 18 residues. Germline trimming cut 5 bases from V and 0 bases from J; bases unmatched to any gene: 10. Per germline, CDR1 MNHEY and CDR2 SMNVEV (reference sequence). The CDR3 coding sequence is TGTGCCAGCAGTGCACGGGACAGAGATAGCTCTGGGGCCAACGTCCTGACTTTC. Protein sequence: CASSARDRDSSGANVLTF. Full variable domain (rest looked up from reference TRBV27 and TRBJ2-6): EAQVTQNPRYLITVTGKKLTVTCSQNMNHEYMSWYRQDPGLGLRQIYYSMNVEVTDKGDVPEGYKVSRKEKRNFPLILESPSPNQTSLYFCASSARDRDSSGANVLTFGAGSRLTVL.

This chain uses TRBV2 with TRBJ2-3; 11 bases match TRBD2. The CDR3 is 18 amino acids. V lost 6 bases to trimming and J lost 6 bases; unmatched junction nucleotides: 17. Germline-derived CDR1 and CDR2 are SNHLY and FYNNEI. The CDR3 protein is CASSQSHIIAGGPDTQYF. The CDR3 region has the DNA TGTGCCAGCAGCCAATCTCATATCATAGCGGGAGGGCCGGATACGCAGTATTTT.

This clone is a singleton in its sample. The chain recombines TRBV11-2 with TRBJ2-1; 9 nucleotides line up with TRBD2. V was clipped by 1 base and J by 0 bases; unmatched bases: 4. The CDR3 loop spans 17 amino acids. The germline V gene encodes CDR1 SGHAT and CDR2 FQNNGV. CDR3 bases: TGTGCCAGCAGCTTAGCCCAGCGGGGGGCCTCCTACAATGAGCAGTTCTTC. Its translation is CASSLAQRGASYNEQFF.

The rearrangement uses TRBV7-9 and TRBJ2-2; no definite D call. V shed 5 bases and J shed 5 bases, with 6 bases lying between them. CDR3 length equals 12 residues. Germline V gene sequence: CDR1 SEHNR, CDR2 FQNEAQ (reference sequence). The CDR3 loop reads CASSPYTGELFF. The DNA of the CDR3 is TGTGCCAGCAGCCCCTATACCGGGGAGCTGTTTTTT.

Judged by abundance, this clone is medium-sized. V is TRBV29-1 and J is TRBJ2-1, with 7 positions matching TRBD1. The trim removed 7 bases at V and 0 bases at J, leaving 3 bases unmatched. The CDR3 length is 13 residues. The germline CDR1 and CDR2 sequences are SQVTM and ANQGSEA. DNA for the CDR3: TGCAGCGCCCGGACAGGCTCCTACAATGAGCAGTTCTTC. Encoded protein: CSARTGSYNEQFF.

This clone is medium-sized. The V and J genes are TRBV4-1 and TRBJ2-7; 9 bases match TRBD2. This CDR3 is 16 amino acids long. The trim removed 0 bases at V and 3 bases at J, leaving 6 bases unmatched. Germline assignment: CDR1 MGHRA and CDR2 YSYEKL. The CDR3 loop reads CASSQEPAGGFYEQYF. CDR3 coding DNA: TGCGCCAGCAGCCAAGAGCCAGCGGGAGGCTTCTACGAGCAGTACTTC.

This rearrangement joins TRBV14 to TRBJ2-3, with TRBD2 matching 7 bases. Germline trimming cut 3 bases from V and 13 bases from J; bases unmatched to any gene: 7. Germline CDR1 is SGHDN and CDR2 is FVKESK. The CDR3 is made up of 12 amino acids. CDR3 protein: CASSHIGRIEYF. The CDR3 DNA sequence: TGTGCCAGCAGCCACATCGGGAGGATCGAGTATTTT.

This clone was counted only a few times. The V gene is TRBV5-1, the J gene TRBJ2-3, with 11 positions matching TRBD2. The CDR3 extends over 17 amino acids. The V gene's germline CDR1 is SGHRS and CDR2 YFSETQ. J lost 2 bases, V lost 4 bases, and 9 bases had no gene match. The CDR3 coding sequence is TGCGCCAGCAGCCCTTCGACTAGCGGGGCGAACACAGATACGCAGTATTTT. It codes for CASSPSTSGANTDTQYF.

This clone turned up a few times. The chain couples TRBV19 to TRBJ2-7; TRBD2 is a possible D gene (6 bases). This CDR3 comprises 14 residues. Germline V gene data show CDR1 as LNHDA and CDR2 as SQIVND (reference sequence). V was shortened by 3 bases and J by 4 bases, with 13 bases between the two germline ends. CDR3 DNA: TGTGCCAGTAGTATGGGGGGATACTCGTACGAGCAGTACTTC. Residues: CASSMGGYSYEQYF.

This sequence joins TRBV14 and TRBJ2-5, with D possibly TRBD2 on 6 matching bases. CDR3 length equals 15 residues. Germline assignment: CDR1 SGHDN and CDR2 FVKESK. Between the trimmed V and J ends, which lost 5 bases and 4 bases, there was a span of 17 bases. The CDR3 protein is CASSTGGARGETQYF. The CDR3, as DNA: TGTGCCAGCAGCACCGGAGGGGCACGTGGAGAGACCCAGTACTTC.

This clone was counted once. The V gene is TRBV7-6, the J gene TRBJ2-1; 14 bases match TRBD2. The CDR3 extends over 16 amino acids. Trimming removed 1 base from V and 7 bases from J; junction bases left unmatched: 3. CDR1 and CDR2 (germline): SGHVS, FNYEAQ. CDR3 DNA: TGTGCCAGCAGCTTAGTAGGGACTAGCGGGAGTAATGAGCAGTTCTTC. It specifies CASSLVGTSGSNEQFF.

V usage is TRBV29-1 and J usage is TRBJ1-4; TRBD1 is a possible D gene (5 bases). CDR1 SQVTM and CDR2 ANQGSEA come from the germline V gene. The CDR3 runs to 13 residues. Trimming removed 2 bases at V and 9 bases at J, with 13 bases between. The CDR3 nucleotides are TGCAGCGTTGAAAGGGGCAGCCCCCAAAAACTGTTTTTT. Translating gives CSVERGSPQKLFF.

This clone was picked up a small number of times. The rearrangement links TRBV7-8 to TRBJ1-1; maybe TRBD1 (6 bases). V was pared by 5 bases and J by 7 bases, with 11 bases between. This CDR3 contains 12 residues. Germline V gene sequence: CDR1 SGHVS, CDR2 FQNEAQ. CDR3 residues: CASSQGTLEAFF. DNA of the CDR3: TGTGCCAGCAGCCAAGGGACACTTGAAGCTTTCTTT.

V usage is TRBV10-3 and J usage is TRBJ2-3; D remains ambiguous. Trimming cost V 0 bases and J 0 bases, with 13 bases left between them. The CDR3 is made up of 17 amino acids. Per germline, CDR1 ENHRY and CDR2 SYGVKD. The CDR3 region has the DNA TGTGCCATCAGTGAGTCGTCAGGTCGGCATAGCACAGATACGCAGTATTTT. Translated, it gives CAISESSGRHSTDTQYF.